This TCR beta chain was obtained from a study of cytomegalovirus exposure and HLA in healthy donors. Libraries were prepared by immunoSEQ multiplex PCR; TCRdb keeps only in-frame clonotypes and omits some of them. Of over 120,000 clones listed, nearly 90% are singletons. Germline CDR1 is MDHEN and CDR2 is SYDVKM. V dropped 2 bases and J dropped 2 bases, with 9 bases sitting between them. This CDR3 spans 14 amino acids. The chain links TRBV28 to TRBJ1-2; D unresolved. Sequenced sample: PBMCs. This receptor was taken from a woman under 30 in good health and CMV-seropositive. DNA for the CDR3: TGTGCCAGCAGTTTACGAGGGATCAACTATGGCTACACCTTC. Amino acids: CASSLRGINYGYTF.